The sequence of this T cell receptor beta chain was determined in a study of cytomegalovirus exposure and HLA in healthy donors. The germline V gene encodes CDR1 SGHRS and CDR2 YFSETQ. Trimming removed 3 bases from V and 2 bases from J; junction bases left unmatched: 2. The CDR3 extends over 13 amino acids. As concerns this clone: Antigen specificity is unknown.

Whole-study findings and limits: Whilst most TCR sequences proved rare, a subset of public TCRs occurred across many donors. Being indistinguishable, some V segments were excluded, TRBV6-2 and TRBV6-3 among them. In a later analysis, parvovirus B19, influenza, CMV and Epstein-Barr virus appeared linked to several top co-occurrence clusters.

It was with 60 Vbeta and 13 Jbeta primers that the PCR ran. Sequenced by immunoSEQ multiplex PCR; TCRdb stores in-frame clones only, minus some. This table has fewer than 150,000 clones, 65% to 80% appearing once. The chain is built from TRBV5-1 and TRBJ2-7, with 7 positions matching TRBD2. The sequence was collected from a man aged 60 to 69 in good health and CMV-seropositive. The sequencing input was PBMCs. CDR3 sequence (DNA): TGCGCCAGCAGCTATGGACTAGCCTACGAGCAGTACTTC. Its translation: CASSYGLAYEQYF.